Listed here is a single TCR beta chain. Which antigen it targets is not known. The sample holds no much larger clone one base away, and base qualities are not on file. Compared with germline, V lacks 4 bases and J lacks 0 bases; bases without a gene match: 4. Sequences SGHVS (CDR1) and FNYEAQ (CDR2) are obtained from the germline V gene. Counted from cysteine to phenylalanine, this CDR3 has 15 amino acids. Only the CDR3 portion is preserved as DNA: 45 bases, with reading frame beginning at the first base. This specimen comes from a study of blood T cell repertoires in COVID-19 (dated by TCRdb to about 2020). Regarding the complete study: Samples from collaborators originated in the United States, Italy and Spain and spanned both the acute and convalescent phases of COVID-19. The prospective study material was composed of cDNA or gDNA derived from T cells, B-cell-depleted T cells, or PBMCs. The dataset comprised deeply sampled blood TCRbeta repertoires from subjects exposed to, actively infected with, or recovered from COVID-19. The repertoires were released in a freely available public database intended as a resource for research on the immune response to SARS-CoV-2. The samples were drawn from the first 160 participants of the ongoing ImmuneRACE study and from some 1,300 subjects provided by 6 global collaborators. Nearly every sample came with metadata listing a de-identified subject ID, COVID-19 status, age in years and sex. Where HLA class I and class II types were available, the types were taken from metadata supplied by the sample provider, not from assay-based typing.

TCRbeta CDR3 regions were amplified from genomic DNA by means of the immunoSEQ Assay, a bias-controlled multiplex PCR. From the authors' description of their analysis: The number of nucleated cells in each sample was estimated by amplification of reference gene primers within the assay. Sequence reads were collapsed and filtered to measure the absolute abundance of every unique TCRbeta CDR3 rearrangement. For each sample, productive Simpson clonality was calculated as the square root of Simpson's diversity index across productive rearrangements. This is the immuneACCESS table as TCRdb keeps it, with only in-frame sequences that have V and J called. A part of the clones is gone; compared with another copy, unresolved V genes explain less than half, and the rest is unexplained. V, J and clone size reflect that table, while D and trimming were determined from the DNA. The sample table records over 100,000 clones; more than 80% of these occur just once. In total, the top ten clones hold approximately 1% of the sample.

Overall results and qualifications from the work: The quantity of clinical and demographic metadata differed by source and by participant and was supplied without curation.

Each collaborating institution followed its own protocols to collect whole blood in K2EDTA tubes. For TCRbeta analysis, collaborator samples were shipped as frozen whole blood, as isolated PBMCs, or as DNA extracted from either sample type. Recombination connected TRBV7-6 to TRBJ1-2, with 8 middle bases fitting TRBD1. The sequence derives from a human donor in a cohort sampled during active COVID-19. The sequenced material came from peripheral blood. The nucleotides are TGTGCCAGCAGCTCCGGGACAGGAGCTAACTATGGCTACACCTTC. It translates as CASSSGTGANYGYTF.